This entry features one TCR beta chain sequence. The CDR3 consists of 17 residues. Germline V lookup: CDR1 LNHNV, CDR2 YYDKDF (reference sequence). V lost 0 bases to trimming and J lost 7 bases; unmatched junction nucleotides: 13. In the authors' workflow: Amplification of reference gene primers was used by the study to estimate nucleated cell counts. Measured with immunoSEQ multiplex PCR; TCRdb has only the in-frame clones, and not every one. Clonal size and the V and J genes are those of that table, whereas D and trimming came from the DNA. The table has approximately 200,000 clones, 79% seen once. These data belong to a study of blood T cell repertoires in COVID-19. At the level of the study: There were acute and convalescent COVID-19 samples, and they came from the United States, Italy and Spain. In each case, the material was cDNA or gDNA derived from T cells, B-cell-depleted T cells, or PBMCs.

V usage is TRBV15 and J usage is TRBJ2-7; 9 bases are shared with TRBD2. The specimen sequenced was peripheral blood. The TCR comes from a man between 60 and 75 years old with active or convalescent COVID-19. Here the CDR3 reads CATSRDHGLAGSREQYF. The CDR3 nucleotides read TGTGCCACCAGCAGAGATCATGGGCTAGCGGGAAGTAGGGAGCAGTACTTC.